The rows below give T cell receptor beta chains drawn from one sample of a study of CD8 T cells in ankylosing spondylitis. TCRdb used MiXCR to reprocess the 5' RACE reads, holding one entry per CDR3 protein. This sample has about 510,000 distinct CDR3 sequences, with roughly 5.2% found just once. Sequences were obtained from blood, either unsorted or a sorted T cell fraction (not recorded which). These receptors originate from a male donor with ankylosing spondylitis. CDR3s leave out the opening cysteine and the closing phenylalanine or tryptophan.

v_call: TRBV20-1
cdr3_length: 11
j_call: TRBJ2-1
cdr3_aa: SATLGTYNEQF

v_call: TRBV5-1
cdr3_length: 11
j_call: TRBJ2-2
cdr3_aa: ASSLVKTGELF

v_call: TRBV25-1
cdr3_length: 13
j_call: TRBJ2-5
cdr3_aa: ASSPEEPHWETQY

v_call: TRBV20-1
cdr3_length: 10
j_call: TRBJ2-5
cdr3_aa: SARDRGQAQY

v_call: TRBV5-6
cdr3_length: 10
j_call: TRBJ1-2
cdr3_aa: ASGQTPGGYT

v_call: TRBV7-6
cdr3_length: 12
j_call: TRBJ2-3
cdr3_aa: ASSLSLGEDTQY

v_call: TRBV5-1
cdr3_length: 12
j_call: TRBJ2-3
cdr3_aa: ASSLESYTDTQY

v_call: TRBV20-1
cdr3_length: 8
j_call: TRBJ2-5
cdr3_aa: SALQETQY

v_call: TRBV4-3
cdr3_length: 14
j_call: TRBJ2-1
cdr3_aa: ASKWSWRASYNEQF

v_call: TRBV5-1
cdr3_length: 12
j_call: TRBJ2-1
cdr3_aa: ASSKREAYNEQF

v_call: TRBV5-5
cdr3_length: 13
j_call: TRBJ1-5
cdr3_aa: ASSFTGSNNQPQH

v_call: TRBV29-1
cdr3_length: 10
j_call: TRBJ2-5
cdr3_aa: SVVGVGETQY

v_call: TRBV5-4
cdr3_length: 14
j_call: TRBJ2-3
cdr3_aa: ASSLGLAGPTDTQY

v_call: TRBV20-1
cdr3_length: 10
j_call: TRBJ2-5
cdr3_aa: SVGTSQETQY

v_call: TRBV4-3
cdr3_length: 14
j_call: TRBJ1-4
cdr3_aa: ASSQDPYRDGEKLF

v_call: TRBV7-2
cdr3_length: 12
j_call: TRBJ1-5
cdr3_aa: ASSQGRAGQPQH

v_call: TRBV10-2
cdr3_length: 12
j_call: TRBJ2-5
cdr3_aa: ASTLTGIEETQY

v_call: TRBV7-7
cdr3_length: 11
j_call: TRBJ2-2
cdr3_aa: ASSRIPNGELF

v_call: TRBV18
cdr3_length: 12
j_call: TRBJ2-7
cdr3_aa: ASSQLGGPYEQY

v_call: TRBV12-3/TRBV12-4
cdr3_length: 11
j_call: TRBJ2-7
cdr3_aa: ASIENSGYEQY

v_call: TRBV3-1
cdr3_length: 12
j_call: TRBJ2-7
cdr3_aa: ASSQDYKNYEQY

v_call: TRBV6-2/TRBV6-3
cdr3_length: 9
j_call: TRBJ2-3
cdr3_aa: ASSFGVTQY

v_call: TRBV6-1
cdr3_length: 13
j_call: TRBJ1-4
cdr3_aa: ASSRGGSGGEKLF

v_call: TRBV12-3/TRBV12-4
cdr3_length: 12
j_call: TRBJ2-1
cdr3_aa: ASSFRAGGQEQF

v_call: TRBV7-8
cdr3_length: 13
j_call: TRBJ2-7
cdr3_aa: ASSAPGHLFYEQY

v_call: TRBV28
cdr3_length: 13
j_call: TRBJ2-1
cdr3_aa: ATRQGGRAENEQF

v_call: TRBV5-1
cdr3_length: 12
j_call: TRBJ1-4
cdr3_aa: ASSWDGTNEKLF